This TCR beta chain was found in a study of blood T cell repertoires in COVID-19. About the study: PBMCs, B-cell-depleted T cells, or T cells provided the cDNA or gDNA that made up the material.

Some clones are missing from TCRdb's copy, which holds only in-frame ones; the method was immunoSEQ multiplex PCR. The sample lists approximately 140,000 clones; approximately 80% were seen once. Germline trimming cut 3 bases from V and 2 bases from J; bases unmatched to any gene: 8. Germline V CDR1 and CDR2: MNHNY, SVGAGI (reference sequence). The CDR3 sequence is 16 residues long. The chain couples TRBV6-6 to TRBJ1-2; 8 nucleotides match TRBD1. Source material: peripheral blood. The clonotype originates from a man aged 50 to 60 with acute or convalescent COVID-19. In DNA form, the CDR3 reads TGTGCCAGCAGTTATTGGCCGGACAGGGAAAACTATGGCTACACCTTC. The encoded protein is CASSYWPDRENYGYTF.